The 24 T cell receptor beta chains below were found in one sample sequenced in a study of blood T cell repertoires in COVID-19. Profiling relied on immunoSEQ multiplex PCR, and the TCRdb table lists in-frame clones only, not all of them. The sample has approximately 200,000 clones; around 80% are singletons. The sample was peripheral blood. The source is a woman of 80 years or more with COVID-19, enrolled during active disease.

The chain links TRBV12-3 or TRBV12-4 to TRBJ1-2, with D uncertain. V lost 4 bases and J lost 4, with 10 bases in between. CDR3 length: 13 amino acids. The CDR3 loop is CASSYDSSYGYTF. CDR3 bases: TGTGCCAGCAGTTACGACTCTTCCTATGGCTACACCTTC.

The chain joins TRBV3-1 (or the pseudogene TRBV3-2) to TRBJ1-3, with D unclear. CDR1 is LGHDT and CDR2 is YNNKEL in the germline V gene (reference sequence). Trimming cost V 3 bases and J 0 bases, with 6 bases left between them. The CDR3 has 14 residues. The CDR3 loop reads CASSQVSSGNTIYF. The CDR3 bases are TGTGCCAGCAGCCAGGTGAGCTCTGGAAACACCATATATTTT.

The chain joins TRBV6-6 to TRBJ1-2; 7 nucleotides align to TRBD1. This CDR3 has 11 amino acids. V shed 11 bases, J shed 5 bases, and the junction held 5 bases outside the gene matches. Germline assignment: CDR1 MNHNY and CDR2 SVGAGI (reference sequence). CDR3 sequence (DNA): TGTGCCGCGGGACAGATTTATGGCTACACCTTC. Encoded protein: CAAGQIYGYTF.

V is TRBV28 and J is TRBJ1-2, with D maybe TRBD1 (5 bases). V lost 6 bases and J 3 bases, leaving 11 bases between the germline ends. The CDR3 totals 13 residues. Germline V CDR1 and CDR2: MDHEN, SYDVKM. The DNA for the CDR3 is TGTGCCAGCAGAATCGACAGTCACTATGGCTACACCTTC. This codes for CASRIDSHYGYTF.

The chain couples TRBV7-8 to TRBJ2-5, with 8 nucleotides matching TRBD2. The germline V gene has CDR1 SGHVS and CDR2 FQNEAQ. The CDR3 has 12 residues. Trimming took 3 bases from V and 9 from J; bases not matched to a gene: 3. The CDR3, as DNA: TGTGCCAGCAGCTTGGAGCGGGGGCCCCAGTACTTC. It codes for CASSLERGPQYF. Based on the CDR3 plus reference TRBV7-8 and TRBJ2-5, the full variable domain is GAGVSQSPRYKVAKRGQDVALRCDPISGHVSLFWYQQALGQGPEFLTYFQNEAQLDKSGLPSDRFFAERPEGSVSTLKIQRTQQEDSAVYLCASSLERGPQYFGPGTRLLVL.

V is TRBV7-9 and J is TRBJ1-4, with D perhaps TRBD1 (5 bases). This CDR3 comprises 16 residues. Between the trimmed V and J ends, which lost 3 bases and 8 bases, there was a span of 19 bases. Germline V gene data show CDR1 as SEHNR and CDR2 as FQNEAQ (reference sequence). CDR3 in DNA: TGTGCCAGCAGCTTCGTAGATATGACTCGGGGGGAAAAACTGTTTTTT. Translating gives CASSFVDMTRGEKLFF.

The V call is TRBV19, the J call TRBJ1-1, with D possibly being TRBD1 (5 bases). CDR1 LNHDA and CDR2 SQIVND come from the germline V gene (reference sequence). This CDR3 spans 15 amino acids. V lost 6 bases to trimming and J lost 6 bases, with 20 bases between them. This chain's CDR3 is CASSRGDGKYPEAFF. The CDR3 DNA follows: TGTGCCAGTAGCCGGGGGGATGGGAAATATCCTGAAGCTTTCTTT.

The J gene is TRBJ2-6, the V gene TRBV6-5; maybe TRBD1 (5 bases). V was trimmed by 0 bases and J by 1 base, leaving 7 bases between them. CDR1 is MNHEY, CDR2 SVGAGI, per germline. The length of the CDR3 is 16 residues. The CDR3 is CASSYSAGSGANVLTF. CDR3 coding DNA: TGTGCCAGCAGTTACTCGGCAGGGTCTGGGGCCAACGTCCTGACTTTC.

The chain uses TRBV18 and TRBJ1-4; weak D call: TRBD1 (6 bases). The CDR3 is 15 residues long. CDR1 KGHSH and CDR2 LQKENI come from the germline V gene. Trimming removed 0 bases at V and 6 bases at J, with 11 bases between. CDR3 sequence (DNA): TGTGCCAGCTCACCACCAGGGGGTGCTTATGAAAAACTGTTTTTT. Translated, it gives CASSPPGGAYEKLFF.

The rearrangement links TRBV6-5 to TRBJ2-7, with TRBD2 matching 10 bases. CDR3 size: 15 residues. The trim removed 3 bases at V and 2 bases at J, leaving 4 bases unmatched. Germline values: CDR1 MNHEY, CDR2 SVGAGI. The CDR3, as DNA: TGTGCCAGCAGTTATACAGCGGGGGGGACCTACGAGCAGTACTTC. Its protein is CASSYTAGGTYEQYF.

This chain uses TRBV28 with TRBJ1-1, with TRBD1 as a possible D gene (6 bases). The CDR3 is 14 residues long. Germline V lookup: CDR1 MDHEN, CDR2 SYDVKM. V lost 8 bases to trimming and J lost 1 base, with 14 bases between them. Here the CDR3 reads CASLYGGRNTEAFF. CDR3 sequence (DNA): TGTGCCAGCTTATACGGGGGGCGGAACACTGAAGCTTTCTTT.

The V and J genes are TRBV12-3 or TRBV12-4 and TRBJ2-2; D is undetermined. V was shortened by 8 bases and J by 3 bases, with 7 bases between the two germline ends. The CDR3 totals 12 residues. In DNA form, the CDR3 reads TGTGCCAGCTCCCGGTACACCGGGGAGCTGTTTTTT. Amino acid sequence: CASSRYTGELFF.

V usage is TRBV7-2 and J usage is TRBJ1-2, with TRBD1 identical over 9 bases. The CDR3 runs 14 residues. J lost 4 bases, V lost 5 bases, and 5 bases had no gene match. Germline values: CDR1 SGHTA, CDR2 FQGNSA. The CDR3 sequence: CASSPTGGPYGYTF. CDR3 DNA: TGTGCCAGCAGCCCTACAGGGGGCCCCTATGGCTACACCTTC.

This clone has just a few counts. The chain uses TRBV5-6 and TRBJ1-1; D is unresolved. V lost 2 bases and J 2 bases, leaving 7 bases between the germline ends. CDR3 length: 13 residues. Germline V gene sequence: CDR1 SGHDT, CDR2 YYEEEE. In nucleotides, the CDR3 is TGTGCCAGCAGCTTACAACAAAACACTGAAGCTTTCTTT. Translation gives CASSLQQNTEAFF.

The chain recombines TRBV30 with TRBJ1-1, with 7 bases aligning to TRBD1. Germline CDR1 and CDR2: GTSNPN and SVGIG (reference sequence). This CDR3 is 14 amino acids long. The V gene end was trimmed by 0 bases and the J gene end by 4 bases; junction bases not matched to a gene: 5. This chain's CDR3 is CAWSVQGVVTEAFF. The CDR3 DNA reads TGTGCCTGGAGTGTTCAGGGGGTGGTCACTGAAGCTTTCTTT.

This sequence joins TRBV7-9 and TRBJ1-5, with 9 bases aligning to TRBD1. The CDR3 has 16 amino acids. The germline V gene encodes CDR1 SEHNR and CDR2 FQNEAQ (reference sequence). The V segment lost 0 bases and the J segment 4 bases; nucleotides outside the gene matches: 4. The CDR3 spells CASSLASDRGNQPQHF. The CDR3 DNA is TGTGCCAGCAGCTTAGCCTCGGACAGGGGAAATCAGCCCCAGCATTTT.

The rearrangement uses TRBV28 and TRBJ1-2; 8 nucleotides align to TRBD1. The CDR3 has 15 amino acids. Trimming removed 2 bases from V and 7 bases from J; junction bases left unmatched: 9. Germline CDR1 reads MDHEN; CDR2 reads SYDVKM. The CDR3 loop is CASSLSTGGRAGYTF. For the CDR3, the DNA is TGTGCCAGCAGTTTAAGCACAGGGGGAAGGGCTGGCTACACCTTC.

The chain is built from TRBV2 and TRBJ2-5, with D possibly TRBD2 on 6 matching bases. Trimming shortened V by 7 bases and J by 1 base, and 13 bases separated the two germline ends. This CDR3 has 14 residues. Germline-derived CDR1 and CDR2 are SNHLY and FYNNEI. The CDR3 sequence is CASIERLVQETQYF. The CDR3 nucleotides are TGTGCCAGCATTGAGAGACTAGTCCAAGAGACCCAGTACTTC.

CDR3 amino acids: CASSSTGETGLYEQYF. CDR3 nucleotides: TGTGCCAGCAGCTCCACGGGGGAGACAGGGCTCTACGAGCAGTACTTC. The V call is TRBV5-4, the J call TRBJ2-7, with a weak D call TRBD1 (7 bases). V was cut by 3 bases and J by 3 bases, with 19 bases left in between. The CDR3 spans 16 residues. Per germline, CDR1 SGHNT and CDR2 YYREEE (reference sequence).

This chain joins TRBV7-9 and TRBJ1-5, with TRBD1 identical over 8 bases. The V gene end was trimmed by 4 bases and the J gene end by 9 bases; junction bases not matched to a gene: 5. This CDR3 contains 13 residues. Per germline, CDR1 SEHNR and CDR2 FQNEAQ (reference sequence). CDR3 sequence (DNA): TGTGCCAGCAGCTCAGGACAGGGCTCGCCCCAGCATTTT. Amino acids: CASSSGQGSPQHF.

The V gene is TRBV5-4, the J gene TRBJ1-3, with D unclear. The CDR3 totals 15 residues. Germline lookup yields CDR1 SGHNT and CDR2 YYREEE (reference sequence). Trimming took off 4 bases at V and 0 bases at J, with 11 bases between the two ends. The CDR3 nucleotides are TGTGCCAGCAGCCTGCCGAGGCACTCTGGAAACACCATATATTTT. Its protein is CASSLPRHSGNTIYF.

In DNA, the CDR3 is TGTGCCAGCAGATCCGGGACATCCCTCTCCTACGAGCAGTACTTC. Translation: CASRSGTSLSYEQYF. This chain links TRBV7-2 with TRBJ2-7; possibly TRBD1 for D (6 bases). V gave up 6 bases and J gave up 0 bases, with 15 bases separating them. Germline V gene sequence: CDR1 SGHTA, CDR2 FQGNSA. CDR3 length: 15 amino acids.

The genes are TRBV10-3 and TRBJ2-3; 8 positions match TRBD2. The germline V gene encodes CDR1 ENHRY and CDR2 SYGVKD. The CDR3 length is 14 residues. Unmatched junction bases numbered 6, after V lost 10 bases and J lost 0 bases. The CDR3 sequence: CATRGGPSTDTQYF. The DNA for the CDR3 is TGTGCCACTCGGGGGGGCCCCAGCACAGATACGCAGTATTTT.

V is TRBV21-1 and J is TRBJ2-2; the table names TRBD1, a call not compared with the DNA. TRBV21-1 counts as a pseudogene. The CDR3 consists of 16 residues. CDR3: CASSKGQAMGTGELFF. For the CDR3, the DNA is TGTGCCAGCAGCAAAGGACAGGCTATGGGCACCGGGGAGCTGTTTTTT.